Each of the 18 T cell receptor beta chains below was sequenced from the same sample in a study of shared T cell receptors in the human thymus. Only in-frame clones appear in the TCRdb table, and some are missing; sequencing was by immunoSEQ multiplex PCR. The table has 450,000 to 650,000 clones, around 82% seen once. These data also featured in a second study, about human thymus T cells.

Input material: thymocytes. The receptors come from a boy younger than two with a congenital heart defect.

The chain combines TRBV27 with TRBJ2-1; maybe TRBD1 (5 bases). The CDR3 has 11 residues. V lost 4 bases and J lost 9, with 7 bases in between. Per germline, CDR1 MNHEY and CDR2 SMNVEV (reference sequence). CDR3 sequence reads: CASSSRGEQFF. The CDR3 region has the DNA TGTGCCAGCAGTTCAAGGGGTGAGCAGTTCTTC.

This sequence joins TRBV6-4 and TRBJ2-1; maybe TRBD1 (6 bases). The CDR3 loop spans 16 amino acids. Germline assignment: CDR1 MRHNA and CDR2 SNTAGT. The V end was cut by 0 bases, the J end by 0 bases, with 9 bases between. The CDR3: CASSDSGAFSYNEQFF. CDR3 DNA sequence: TGTGCCAGCAGTGACTCGGGGGCCTTCTCCTACAATGAGCAGTTCTTC.

V gene TRBV14 combines with J gene TRBJ2-3; 10 positions agree with TRBD1. The germline gives CDR1 SGHDN, CDR2 FVKESK. The CDR3 extends over 17 amino acids. V was clipped by 0 bases and J by 3 bases; unmatched bases: 6. The CDR3, as DNA: TGTGCCAGCAGCCAAGAAATCGGGACAGGGGTGACAGATACGCAGTATTTT. Translating it yields CASSQEIGTGVTDTQYF.

The chain recombines TRBV4-3 with TRBJ2-1, with 7 nucleotides matching TRBD2. Germline V gives CDR1 LGHNA, CDR2 YSLEER. There are 18 residues in the CDR3. The V gene end was trimmed by 0 bases and the J gene end by 6 bases; junction bases not matched to a gene: 14. The CDR3 DNA reads TGCGCCAGCAGCCAAGACCGACGGGAGCGGGATTCCCTCAATGAGCAGTTCTTC. Translating it yields CASSQDRRERDSLNEQFF.

CDR3 nucleotides: TGTGCCAGCAGCGTAGCTCCCCAGGCTAGGAGGGGTCCCTACAATGAGCAGTTCTTC. This encodes CASSVAPQARRGPYNEQFF. This chain links TRBV9 with TRBJ2-1; possibly TRBD2 for D (6 bases). CDR3 length: 19 residues. Germline V gene data show CDR1 as SGDLS and CDR2 as YYNGEE. Trimming shortened V by 0 bases and J by 2 bases, and 21 bases separated the two germline ends.

This chain links TRBV19 with TRBJ1-2; tentative D call: TRBD1 (6 bases). CDR3 length: 15 residues. The V end lost 3 bases, the J end lost 4 bases, and 15 bases lay between the germline ends. From germline, CDR1 is LNHDA and CDR2 SQIVND (reference sequence). The CDR3 DNA reads TGTGCCAGTAGTATCTGGGACGCCAGGGGCTATGGCTACACCTTC. It is translated as CASSIWDARGYGYTF.

V and J are TRBV7-3 and TRBJ2-7, with a possible D match to TRBD1 (7 bases). Between the trimmed V and J ends, which lost 5 bases and 2 bases, there was a span of 13 bases. CDR1 and CDR2 from the germline V gene are SGHTA and FQGTGA. The CDR3 covers 14 residues. The CDR3, as DNA: TGTGCCAGCAGCCCGGGGGACAGACCCTACGAGCAGTACTTC. Residues: CASSPGDRPYEQYF.

This chain links TRBV25-1 with TRBJ2-5; TRBD1 might be the D (5 bases). The CDR3 sequence is 15 residues long. CDR1 and CDR2 from the germline V gene are MGHDK and SYGVNS. The germline V and J ends were trimmed by 4 bases and 5 bases, with 17 bases remaining between them. The CDR3 DNA reads as TGTGCCAGCAGTGGGGGCGGAGCGACCAAGGAGACCCAGTACTTC. Protein: CASSGGGATKETQYF.

The chain recombines TRBV28 with TRBJ2-7; TRBD1 matches 9 bases. Looked up from germline, CDR1 is MDHEN and CDR2 is SYDVKM. CDR3 length: 15 amino acids. The ends lost 5 bases at V and 3 bases at J; junction bases unmatched: 8. CDR3 loop: CASSPRQGDFYEQYF. CDR3 in DNA: TGTGCCAGCAGTCCCAGACAGGGGGACTTCTACGAGCAGTACTTC.

The chain carries TRBV7-8 and TRBJ2-7, with TRBD2 matching over 11 bases. Germline values: CDR1 SGHVS, CDR2 FQNEAQ. Trimming cost V 5 bases and J 6 bases; bases outside gene matches: 21. The CDR3 totals 19 residues. The CDR3 protein is CASSPLGTSGPATAPEQYF. As DNA, the CDR3 is TGTGCCAGCAGCCCGTTGGGGACTAGCGGACCGGCCACGGCTCCCGAGCAGTACTTC. The full variable domain, completed using reference TRBV7-8 and TRBJ2-7, is GAGVSQSPRYKVAKRGQDVALRCDPISGHVSLFWYQQALGQGPEFLTYFQNEAQLDKSGLPSDRFFAERPEGSVSTLKIQRTQQEDSAVYLCASSPLGTSGPATAPEQYFGPGTRLTVT.

The V call is TRBV27, the J call TRBJ1-1; tentative D call: TRBD1 (5 bases). The germline V gene has CDR1 MNHEY and CDR2 SMNVEV (reference sequence). The CDR3 sequence is 13 residues long. Trimming took off 2 bases at V and 11 bases at J, with 15 bases between the two ends. This CDR3 is CASSLGTGVSAFF. In DNA, the CDR3 is TGTGCCAGCAGTTTAGGGACGGGGGTAAGTGCTTTCTTT.

J is TRBJ2-7 and V is TRBV2; 7 bases are shared with TRBD2. The CDR3 length is 15 residues. J was trimmed by 7 bases and V by 6 bases; bases with no gene match: 15. Germline CDR1 SNHLY, CDR2 FYNNEI. DNA for the CDR3: TGTGCCAGCAGCTTTCCCGGGAGGCCCGGGGAAGAGCAGTACTTC. It yields the protein CASSFPGRPGEEQYF. Complete variable domain (other parts from reference TRBV2 and TRBJ2-7): EPEVTQTPSHQVTQMGQEVILRCVPISNHLYFYWYRQILGQKVEFLVSFYNNEISEKSEIFDDQFSVERPDGSNFTLKIRSTKLEDSAMYFCASSFPGRPGEEQYFGPGTRLTVT.

The chain recombines TRBV19 with TRBJ1-5; D possibly corresponds to TRBD1 (5 bases). The V gene lost 0 bases and the J gene lost 0 bases, with 15 bases spanning the gap. This CDR3 has 18 residues. CDR1 and CDR2 (germline): LNHDA, SQIVND (reference sequence). The chain's CDR3 is CASSIDSGNEHSNQPQHF. CDR3 DNA: TGTGCCAGTAGTATAGATTCAGGGAACGAGCATAGCAATCAGCCCCAGCATTTT. Using reference TRBV19 and TRBJ1-5 for the parts outside the CDR3, the full variable domain is DGGITQSPKYLFRKEGQNVTLSCEQNLNHDAMYWYRQDPGQGLRLIYYSQIVNDFQKGDIAEGYSVSREKKESFPLTVTSAQKNPTAFYLCASSIDSGNEHSNQPQHFGDGTRLSIL.

As DNA, the CDR3 is TGTGCCAGCAGCCCCCTCTCCTACGAGCAGTACTTC. It is translated as CASSPLSYEQYF. The gene calls are TRBV5-4 and TRBJ2-7, with unresolved D. This CDR3 is built from 12 residues. Germline CDR1 SGHNT, CDR2 YYREEE (reference sequence). Between the trimmed V and J ends, which lost 4 bases and 0 bases, there was a span of 5 bases.

This rearrangement joins TRBV5-6 to TRBJ2-2; D is perhaps TRBD2 (6 bases). The CDR3 runs 13 residues. V gave up 3 bases and J gave up 3 bases, with 6 bases separating them. The germline V gene encodes CDR1 SGHDT and CDR2 YYEEEE. DNA for the CDR3: TGTGCCAGCAGCTGCGGGGACACCGGGGAGCTGTTTTTT. Residues: CASSCGDTGELFF.

The chain uses TRBV11-2 and TRBJ2-3; D may be TRBD2 (5 bases). CDR1 SGHAT and CDR2 FQNNGV come from the germline V gene. The CDR3 loop spans 16 amino acids. V was shortened by 4 bases and J by 1 base, with 15 bases between the two germline ends. The CDR3 reads CASSSTGLTGTDTQYF. In nucleotides, the CDR3 is TGTGCCAGCAGCTCAACGGGATTGACGGGCACAGATACGCAGTATTTT.

The table lists this clone with a count of one. The chain is built from TRBV2 and TRBJ1-1, with 7 bases that match TRBD1. CDR1 and CDR2 from the germline V gene are SNHLY and FYNNEI. The CDR3 is 15 residues long. Losses at the gene ends were 3 bases for V and 0 bases for J; bases not matched to a gene: 4. CDR3 in DNA: TGTGCCAGCAGTGAGGGGACAGAGTTGAACACTGAAGCTTTCTTT. Translating it yields CASSEGTELNTEAFF. The entire variable domain, with the rest obtained from reference TRBV2 and TRBJ1-1, is as follows: EPEVTQTPSHQVTQMGQEVILRCVPISNHLYFYWYRQILGQKVEFLVSFYNNEISEKSEIFDDQFSVERPDGSNFTLKIRSTKLEDSAMYFCASSEGTELNTEAFFGQGTRLTVV.

The rearrangement uses TRBV28 and TRBJ2-7, with D perhaps TRBD1 (5 bases). Germline V gene sequence: CDR1 MDHEN, CDR2 SYDVKM. Trimming cost V 6 bases and J 1 base, with 16 bases left between them. The CDR3 runs 15 residues. The CDR3 sequence is CASSPTVIGSYEQYF. CDR3 bases: TGTGCCAGCAGCCCGACAGTGATTGGATCCTACGAGCAGTACTTC.